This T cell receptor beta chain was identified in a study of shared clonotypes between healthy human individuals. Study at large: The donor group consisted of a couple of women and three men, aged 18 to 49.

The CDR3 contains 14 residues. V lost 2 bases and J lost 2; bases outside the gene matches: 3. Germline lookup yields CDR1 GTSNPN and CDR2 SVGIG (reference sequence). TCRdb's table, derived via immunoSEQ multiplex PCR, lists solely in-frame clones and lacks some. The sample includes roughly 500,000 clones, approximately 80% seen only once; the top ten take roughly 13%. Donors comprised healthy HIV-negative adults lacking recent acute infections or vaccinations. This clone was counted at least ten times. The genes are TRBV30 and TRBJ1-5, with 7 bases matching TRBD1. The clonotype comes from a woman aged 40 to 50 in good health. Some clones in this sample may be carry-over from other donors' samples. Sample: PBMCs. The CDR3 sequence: CAWSSQGGNQPQHF. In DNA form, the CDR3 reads TGTGCCTGGAGTTCGCAGGGGGGCAATCAGCCCCAGCATTTT.